This TCR beta chain was profiled in a study of cytomegalovirus exposure and HLA in healthy donors (dated by TCRdb to about 2017). Background for the entire study: The 500 to 700 repertoires of the first cohort and the 120 validation repertoires were produced on the same platform, according to a later analysis. The study aimed to test whether cataloging public T cell receptors could reveal signatures of past pathogen exposure. A separate validation cohort of 100 to 150 different subjects was used in addition to the approximately 640-subject first cohort. To predict cytomegalovirus infection status, the study combined high-throughput TCR immunosequencing, statistical association of individual TCRs with disease status, and machine learning. Study-wide findings and limitations: In both the original and validation cohorts, the classifier was reported to diagnose cytomegalovirus status with high specificity and sensitivity. In vitro tests confirmed that three of the cytomegalovirus-associated TCR beta chains recognize cytomegalovirus antigens. It was suggested by the authors that the approach could potentially be generalized to other disease states and immunological phenotypes. The validation cohort had no HLA typing available for a later analysis, so co-occurrence within that cohort was assessed over all 120 or so repertoires. While some public TCRs were present in many individuals, most TCR sequences turned up only very rarely across donors. The study listed approximately 150 TCR beta chains as associated with cytomegalovirus. A later analysis found that TCRs clustered in the first cohort also tended to co-occur in the 100 to 150 validation repertoires, with roughly 95% of cluster scores above 0.

With regard to this clone: Its target antigen remains unknown. Per-nucleotide qualities are absent, and no much larger clonotype sits a single base away.

The donors belonged to the validation cohort of under 150 subjects, which was separate from the 666-subject first cohort. In the germline V gene, CDR1 corresponds to LGHNT and CDR2 to FRNRAP. V is trimmed back by 6 bases and J by 0 bases, and the junction contains 3 bases that no gene match accounts for. Taken from cysteine to phenylalanine, the CDR3 has 14 residues. Only the CDR3 part of the read is kept: 42 bases, read in frame from the first base. Library preparation employed the immunoSEQ multiplex PCR assay. As for the original processing: A statistical classification framework was built for diagnosing cytomegalovirus status from the catalog of TCR beta chain sequences. TCRdb obtained this table from immuneACCESS and retained in-frame rearrangements with V and J assigned. These tables miss some clones; where compared with another copy, unresolved V genes account for less than half of the shortfall, and the remainder is unexplained. The V and J calls and the clone size are those of that table, but D and trimming were determined from the DNA. A total of 100,000 or so clones appear in this sample, around 87% of them only once. Approximately 4% of the sample rests with the top ten.

The sample comprised PBMCs. This receptor was identified in a young woman in good health and CMV-seropositive. The V and J genes are TRBV12-5 and TRBJ1-2; 8 of the junction bases match TRBD1. The nucleotide sequence reads TGTGCTAGTGGCCCGGGACAGGCTAACTATGGCTACACCTTC. Its protein is CASGPGQANYGYTF.